The rows below give T cell receptor beta chains drawn from one sample of a study of neurological immune-mediated disorders. A single record per CDR3 protein comes from TCRdb applying MiXCR to the 5' RACE reads. The sample has 45,000 to 60,000 distinct CDR3 sequences, roughly 13% seen once. Sequencing was performed on PBMCs. All receptors come from a male donor with HTLV-1-associated myelopathy (HAM/TSP). CDR3s include the opening cysteine and the closing phenylalanine or tryptophan. The order of the fields is V gene, clone size, D gene, J gene, CDR3 protein, CDR3 DNA. D genes are given only for firm matches. Not all rows give a size; the values are once, few, many and, for expanded clones, a class.

>TRBV5-1|many|TRBD1|TRBJ1-6
CASSFAGTGISPLHF
TGCGCCAGCAGCTTTGCCGGGACAGGGATTTCACCCCTCCACTTT
>TRBV3-1|many|NA|TRBJ2-5
CASSTPPETQYF
TGTGCCAGTTCGACTCCGCCAGAGACCCAGTACTTC
>TRBV10-3|NA|TRBD1|TRBJ2-3
CAIRGQGTDTQYF
TGTGCCATCAGGGGACAGGGCACAGATACGCAGTATTTT
>TRBV5-1|many|NA|TRBJ2-3
CASSLVTGSDTQYF
TGCGCCAGCAGCTTGGTTACAGGGTCAGATACGCAGTATTTT
>TRBV10-2|many|NA|TRBJ1-2
CASSESSVYGYTF
TGCGCCAGCAGTGAGTCTTCAGTTTATGGCTACACCTTC
>TRBV4-3|many|NA|TRBJ1-2
CASSQETQTYGYTF
TGCGCCAGCAGCCAAGAAACACAGACCTATGGCTACACCTTC
>TRBV29-1|many|NA|TRBJ2-5
CSVEDPGRGETQYF
TGCAGCGTTGAAGACCCAGGGCGGGGAGAGACCCAGTACTTC
>TRBV20-1|many|NA|TRBJ1-1
CSARAPGGMNTEAFF
TGCAGTGCTAGAGCTCCGGGCGGGATGAACACTGAAGCTTTCTTT
>TRBV3-1|many|NA|TRBJ1-2
CASSPRGPYGYTF
TGTGCCAGCAGCCCCCGGGGGCCGTATGGCTACACCTTC
>TRBV9|many|NA|TRBJ2-7
CASSVEPQGSYEQYF
TGTGCCAGCAGCGTAGAACCACAGGGTTCCTACGAGCAGTACTTC
>TRBV25-1|few|TRBD1|TRBJ2-2
CASSDPGGNTGELFF
TGTGCCAGCAGTGACCCAGGGGGGAACACCGGGGAGCTGTTTTTT
>TRBV18|NA|NA|TRBJ2-5
CASPPVQAQETQYF
TGTGCCAGCCCACCCGTACAGGCCCAAGAGACCCAGTACTTC
>TRBV11-3|NA|TRBD2|TRBJ2-1
CASSLNSGGYNEQFF
TGTGCCAGCAGCCTAAATAGCGGGGGCTACAATGAGCAGTTCTTC
>TRBV20-1|NA|TRBD1|TRBJ2-5
CSSAYRGQETQYF
TGCAGTTCAGCATACAGGGGACAAGAGACCCAGTACTTC
>TRBV7-2|many|TRBD1|TRBJ1-5
CASSFGAGGWGQPQHF
TGTGCCAGCAGCTTTGGGGCAGGGGGTTGGGGGCAGCCCCAGCATTTT
>TRBV6-5|many|NA|TRBJ1-5
CASSPTVSRNQPQHF
TGTGCCAGCAGTCCGACAGTCTCCCGAAATCAGCCCCAGCATTTT
>TRBV5-1|many|TRBD1|TRBJ2-3
CASSFRTGGRTDTQYF
TGCGCCAGCAGCTTTAGGACAGGGGGTCGCACAGATACGCAGTATTTT
>TRBV10-3|NA|NA|TRBJ2-2
CAISVGTGELFF
TGTGCCATCAGTGTTGGGACAGGGGAGCTGTTTTTT
>TRBV20-1|many|NA|TRBJ1-6
CSASTGTAPLHF
TGCAGTGCTAGTACAGGGACGGCACCCCTCCACTTT
>TRBV5-5|NA|NA|TRBJ2-3
CASSLVLVSDKQYF
TGTGCCAGCAGCTTGGTACTAGTCTCCGATAAGCAGTATTTT
>TRBV5-5|many|TRBD2|TRBJ2-5
CASSLALAGGYQETQYF
TGTGCCAGCAGCTTGGCACTAGCGGGGGGGTACCAAGAGACCCAGTACTTC
>TRBV20-1|NA|TRBD1|TRBJ2-5
CSAEGQYQETQYF
TGCAGTGCTGAGGGACAGTACCAAGAGACCCAGTACTTC
>TRBV20-1|many|TRBD1|TRBJ1-5
CSARDPRDSHQPQHF
TGCAGTGCTAGAGATCCCCGGGACAGCCATCAGCCCCAGCATTTT
>TRBV20-1|many|NA|TRBJ1-5
CSASSGAQPQHF
TGCAGTGCTAGCAGCGGGGCTCAGCCCCAGCATTTT
>TRBV14|NA|NA|TRBJ2-7
CASSQDPGVRQYF
TGTGCCAGCAGCCAAGATCCAGGAGTGAGGCAGTACTTC
>TRBV9|medium-sized|TRBD1|TRBJ2-1
CASSTRDRGNEQFF
TGTGCCAGCAGCACCCGGGACAGGGGGAATGAGCAGTTCTTC
>TRBV20-1|many|NA|TRBJ2-3
CSARDGRGVADTQYF
TGCAGTGCTAGAGATGGAAGGGGAGTGGCAGATACGCAGTATTTT
>TRBV7-9|many|TRBD1|TRBJ1-1
CASTRGQGTEAFF
TGTGCCAGCACGAGGGGACAGGGGACTGAAGCTTTCTTT
>TRBV3-1|many|NA|TRBJ1-2
CASSQGGIRDPFRRGYTF
TGTGCCAGCAGCCAAGGGGGAATCCGGGATCCCTTCCGACGGGGCTACACCTTC
>TRBV5-1|many|NA|TRBJ1-3
CASSSHLSTVAGNTIYF
TGCGCCAGCAGCTCCCATCTATCGACAGTAGCGGGAAACACCATATATTTT
>TRBV28|NA|NA|TRBJ2-7
CASSSFPGKGTYEQYF
TGTGCCAGCAGTTCCTTTCCCGGGAAGGGTACCTACGAGCAGTACTTC
>TRBV5-1|many|TRBD1|TRBJ1-3
CASSLNGQGPTIYF
TGCGCCAGCAGCTTAAACGGACAGGGTCCCACCATATATTTT
>TRBV5-1|many|NA|TRBJ2-6
CASTPTGLSGANVLTF
TGCGCCAGCACCCCGACAGGCCTCTCTGGGGCCAACGTCCTGACTTTC
>TRBV20-1|many|NA|TRBJ2-2
CSERAPYTGELFF
TGCAGTGAGCGGGCGCCGTACACCGGGGAGCTGTTTTTT
>TRBV2|many|TRBD2|TRBJ2-1
CASSPRLGSSGGLSSYNEQFF
TGTGCCAGCAGTCCTAGACTTGGGTCTAGCGGGGGCCTGAGCTCCTACAATGAGCAGTTCTTC
>TRBV12-3/TRBV12-4|many|NA|TRBJ2-1
CASNRDRVNNEQFF
TGTGCCAGCAACAGAGACCGAGTCAACAATGAGCAGTTCTTC
>TRBV6-6|many|TRBD2|TRBJ2-5
CASSYSGLAGETQYF
TGTGCCAGCAGTTACTCGGGTCTAGCGGGTGAGACCCAGTACTTC
>TRBV4-2|many|TRBD1|TRBJ1-5
CASSQERGQVNQPQHF
TGTGCCAGCAGCCAAGAAAGGGGGCAAGTAAATCAGCCCCAGCATTTT
>TRBV6-5|many|TRBD1|TRBJ1-2
CASSGTGYGYTF
TGTGCCAGCTCCGGGACAGGGTATGGCTACACCTTC
>TRBV15|once|TRBD2|TRBJ2-3
CATSRRAGGRINTQYF
TGTGCCACCAGCCGTCGCGCGGGGGGGCGTATAAATACGCAGTATTTT
>TRBV7-2|many|NA|TRBJ1-1
CASTLESGGTEAFF
TGTGCCAGCACGTTAGAATCAGGCGGGACTGAAGCTTTCTTT
>TRBV21-1|many|NA|TRBJ1-2
CASSKKREDRGYGYTF
TGTGCCAGCAGCAAAAAAAGGGAGGACAGGGGGTATGGCTACACCTTC
>TRBV24-1|many|TRBD1|TRBJ1-2
CATSEAGQLPYGYTF
TGTGCCACCAGTGAAGCGGGACAGCTCCCCTATGGCTACACCTTC
>TRBV5-5|many|NA|TRBJ1-2
CASSASPQVGSYGYTF
TGTGCCAGCAGCGCGTCGCCCCAGGTTGGGAGCTATGGCTACACCTTC
>TRBV5-1|many|NA|TRBJ2-1
CASSLAGSGSYNEQFF
TGCGCCAGCAGCCTGGCAGGGTCGGGCTCCTACAATGAGCAGTTCTTC
>TRBV5-6|many|NA|TRBJ1-1
CASSLYSGWDTEAFF
TGTGCCAGCAGCTTGTATTCAGGGTGGGACACTGAAGCTTTCTTT
>TRBV4-2|many|NA|TRBJ1-5
CASSQEVDLSNQPQHF
TGTGCCAGCAGCCAAGAGGTGGACCTCAGCAATCAGCCCCAGCATTTT
>TRBV20-1|many|TRBD2|TRBJ2-1
CSANTGLAYEQFF
TGCAGTGCTAATACGGGACTAGCATATGAGCAGTTCTTC
>TRBV7-6|many|NA|TRBJ2-2
CASSRRGGNTGELFF
TGTGCCAGCAGCCGAAGGGGGGGGAACACCGGGGAGCTGTTTTTT
>TRBV7-2|many|NA|TRBJ1-2
CASSLVSDSFYGYTF
TGTGCCAGCAGCTTAGTGTCCGACAGTTTCTATGGCTACACCTTC
>TRBV29-1|many|TRBD1|TRBJ2-3
CSVRQGGTDTQYF
TGCAGCGTTCGACAGGGTGGCACAGATACGCAGTATTTT
>TRBV7-2|NA|TRBD2|TRBJ2-7
CASSSRRSGGAKYEQCF
TGTGCCAGCAGTTCGAGGAGGAGCGGGGGGGCAAAGTACGAGCAGTGCTTC
>TRBV7-8|many|NA|TRBJ1-2
CASSFLRDYGYTF
TGTGCCAGCAGCTTTCTCCGGGACTATGGCTACACCTTC